This T cell receptor (beta chain) appears in the sequencing data of a study of T cells in localized non-small cell lung cancer. Sequenced by immunoSEQ multiplex PCR; TCRdb stores in-frame clones only, minus some. Of about 21,000 clones in the sample, around 90% are singletons; the top ten hold about 7%. Worth noting for this clone: Its antigen is not identified.

General study findings and limits: Of the tissues analyzed, uninvolved adjacent lung showed maximal T cell clonality, greater than tumor. Within adjacent lung there appeared a median about 54 of the top 100 tumor clones. The study sequenced only one region of the tumor. As a result, intratumor heterogeneity could not be excluded and remains possible.

The CDR3 consists of 13 residues. In germline, CDR1 is SGHRS, CDR2 YFSETQ. V was cut by 4 bases and J by 7 bases, with 9 bases left in between. The sequence was collected from a male donor aged 60 or over with stage I squamous cell lung carcinoma. The chain is built from TRBV5-1 and TRBJ1-6, with D uncertain. Sequencing used peripheral blood, obtained before any cancer treatment. The CDR3 region is CASSPEINSPLHF. The DNA of the CDR3 is TGCGCCAGCAGCCCCGAAATCAATTCACCCCTCCACTTT.